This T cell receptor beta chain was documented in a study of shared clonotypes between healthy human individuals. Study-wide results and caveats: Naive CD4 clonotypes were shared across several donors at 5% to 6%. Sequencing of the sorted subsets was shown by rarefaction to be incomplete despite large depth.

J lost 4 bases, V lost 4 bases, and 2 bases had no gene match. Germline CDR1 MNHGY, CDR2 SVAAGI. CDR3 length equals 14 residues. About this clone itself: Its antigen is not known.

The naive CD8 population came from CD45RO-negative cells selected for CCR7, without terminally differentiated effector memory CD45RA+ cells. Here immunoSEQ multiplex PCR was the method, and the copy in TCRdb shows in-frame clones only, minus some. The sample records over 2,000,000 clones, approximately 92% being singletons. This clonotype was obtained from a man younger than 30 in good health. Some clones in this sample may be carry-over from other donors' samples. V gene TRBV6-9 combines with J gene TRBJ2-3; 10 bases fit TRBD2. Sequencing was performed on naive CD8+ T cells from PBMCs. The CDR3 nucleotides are TGTGCCAGCAGTTCTAGCGGGAGTTCAGATACGCAGTATTTT. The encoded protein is CASSSSGSSDTQYF.